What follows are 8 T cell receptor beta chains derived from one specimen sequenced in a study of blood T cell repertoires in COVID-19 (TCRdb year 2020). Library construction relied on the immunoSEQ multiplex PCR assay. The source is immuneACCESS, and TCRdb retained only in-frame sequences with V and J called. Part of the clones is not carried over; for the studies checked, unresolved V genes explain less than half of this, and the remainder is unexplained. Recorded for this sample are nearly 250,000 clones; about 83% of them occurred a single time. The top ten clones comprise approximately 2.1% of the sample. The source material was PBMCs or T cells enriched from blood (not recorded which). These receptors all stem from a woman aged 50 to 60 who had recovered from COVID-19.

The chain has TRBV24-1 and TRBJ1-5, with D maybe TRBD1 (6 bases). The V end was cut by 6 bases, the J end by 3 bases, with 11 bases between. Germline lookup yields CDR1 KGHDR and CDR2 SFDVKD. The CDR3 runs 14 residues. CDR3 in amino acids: CATSPGDYNQPQHF. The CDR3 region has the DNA TGTGCCACCAGTCCAGGGGACTACAATCAGCCCCAGCATTTT.

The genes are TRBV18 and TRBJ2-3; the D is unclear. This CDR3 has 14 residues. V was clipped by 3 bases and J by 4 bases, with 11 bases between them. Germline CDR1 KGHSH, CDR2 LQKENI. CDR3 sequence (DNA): TGTGCCAGCTCACCTACTGGGCTCGCAGATACGCAGTATTTT. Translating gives CASSPTGLADTQYF. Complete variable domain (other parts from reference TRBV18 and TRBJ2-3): NAGVMQNPRHLVRRRGQEARLRCSPMKGHSHVYWYRQLPEEGLKFMVYLQKENIIDESGMPKERFSAEFPKEGPSILRIQQVVRGDSAAYFCASSPTGLADTQYFGPGTRLTVL.

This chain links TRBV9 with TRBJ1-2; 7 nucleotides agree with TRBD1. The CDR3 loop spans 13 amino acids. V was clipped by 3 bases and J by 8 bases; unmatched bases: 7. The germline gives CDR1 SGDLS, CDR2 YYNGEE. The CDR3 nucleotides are TGTGCCAGCAGCGGACAGGGTGTAAGGGGCTACACCTTC. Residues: CASSGQGVRGYTF.

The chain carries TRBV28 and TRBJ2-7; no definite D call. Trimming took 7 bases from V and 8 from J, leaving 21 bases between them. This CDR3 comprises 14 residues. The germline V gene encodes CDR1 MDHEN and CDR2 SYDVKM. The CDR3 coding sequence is TGTGCCAGCACCCCCTGGAGTAACGGATTCAAGCAGTACTTC. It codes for CASTPWSNGFKQYF.

The CDR3 DNA reads as TGTGCCAGCAGTACGCTAGCGGGAATGAACCAAGAGACCCAGTACTTC. It codes for CASSTLAGMNQETQYF. The V and J genes are TRBV27 and TRBJ2-5; 9 positions agree with TRBD2. The CDR3 loop spans 16 amino acids. V shed 5 bases, J shed 0 bases, and the junction held 7 bases outside the gene matches. In germline, CDR1 is MNHEY, CDR2 SMNVEV (reference sequence).

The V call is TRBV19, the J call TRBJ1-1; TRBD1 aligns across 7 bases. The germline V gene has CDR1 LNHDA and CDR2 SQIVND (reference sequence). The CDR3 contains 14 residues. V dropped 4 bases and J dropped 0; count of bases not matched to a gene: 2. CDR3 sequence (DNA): TGTGCCAGTAGTAAGGGACAGCTGAACACTGAAGCTTTCTTT. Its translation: CASSKGQLNTEAFF.

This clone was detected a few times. CDR3 nucleotides: TGTGCCAGCTCACCAGACAGGGCGAACACTGAAGCTTTCTTT. It specifies CASSPDRANTEAFF. This chain connects TRBV18 to TRBJ1-1; TRBD1 matches 7 bases. Germline loops: CDR1 KGHSH, CDR2 LQKENI. Germline trimming cut 2 bases from V and 1 base from J; bases unmatched to any gene: 1. This CDR3 region has 14 residues. The full variable domain, completed using reference TRBV18 and TRBJ1-1, is NAGVMQNPRHLVRRRGQEARLRCSPMKGHSHVYWYRQLPEEGLKFMVYLQKENIIDESGMPKERFSAEFPKEGPSILRIQQVVRGDSAAYFCASSPDRANTEAFFGQGTRLTVV.

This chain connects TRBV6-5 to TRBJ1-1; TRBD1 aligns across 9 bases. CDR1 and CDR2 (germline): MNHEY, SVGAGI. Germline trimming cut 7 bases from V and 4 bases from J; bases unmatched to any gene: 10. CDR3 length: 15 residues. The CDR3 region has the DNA TGTGCCAGCAAAACCAGCCAACAGGGGGCCACTGAAGCTTTCTTT. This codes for CASKTSQQGATEAFF.